This TCR beta chain was recorded in a study of beta chain features in type 1 diabetes. Study-wide points: Fewer junction insertions and more nucleotide deletions appeared in type 1 diabetes patients. PCR could preferentially amplify shorter templates, alike in patients and controls. A moderate, significant TCRB CDR3 shortening appeared in type 1 diabetes across four CD4+ subsets.

V shed 5 bases, J shed 4 bases, and the junction held 4 bases outside the gene matches. Germline CDR1 and CDR2: MNHEY and SMNVEV (reference sequence). CDR3 length: 14 residues. What was sequenced were expressed TCRB transcripts, since all of the isolated RNA had been reverse transcribed. Libraries were prepared by immunoSEQ multiplex PCR; TCRdb keeps only in-frame clonotypes and omits some of them. The table includes roughly 130,000 clones, 7% to 10% detected once. Details on this clone: Its antigen is unknown.

V gene TRBV27 combines with J gene TRBJ1-1; 10 positions match TRBD1. The sequence was obtained from a man younger than 35 in good health. The sequencing input was central memory CD4+ T cells from blood. The CDR3 sequence: CASSPWTGGTEAFF. The CDR3 coding sequence is TGTGCCAGCAGTCCATGGACAGGGGGCACTGAAGCTTTCTTT.